This TCR beta chain emerged from a study of blood T cells in healthy people across ages. Regarding the study as a whole: Strongly correlated with naive T cell percentage was TCR beta diversity.

They isolated at least 7 million PBMCs from each sample. With a J-beta primer mix and a sample-barcoded 5' primer, a second PCR ran roughly 7 to 11 cycles. Each CDR3 protein gets one entry after TCRdb re-called the 5' RACE reads with MiXCR. The sample contains approximately 820,000 distinct CDR3 sequences, around 45% of which appear only once. Turning to this clonotype: What it binds is not known.

The sequencing sample was made of blood. The clonotype was recovered from a man between 60 and 70 years old in good health.

CDR3 sequence (DNA): TGCGCCAGCAGCTTGAGCCAGTCCTATGAGCAGTTCTTC. Translation: CASSLSQSYEQFF. This chain uses TRBV5-1 with TRBJ2-1, with D uncertain. Deletions cut 1 base from V and 8 bases from J, with 10 bases between. CDR1 is SGHRS, CDR2 YFSETQ, per germline. The CDR3 has 13 amino acids.